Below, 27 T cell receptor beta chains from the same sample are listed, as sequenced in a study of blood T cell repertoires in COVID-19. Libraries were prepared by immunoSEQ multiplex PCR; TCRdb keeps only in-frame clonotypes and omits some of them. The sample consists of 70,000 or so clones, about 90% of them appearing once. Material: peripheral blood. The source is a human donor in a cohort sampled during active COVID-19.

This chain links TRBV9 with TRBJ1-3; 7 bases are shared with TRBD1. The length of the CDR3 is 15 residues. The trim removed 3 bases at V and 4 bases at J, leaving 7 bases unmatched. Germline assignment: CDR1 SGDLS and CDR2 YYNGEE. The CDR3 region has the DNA TGTGCCAGCAGCGACACTAGGGGGCTCGGAAACACCATATATTTT. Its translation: CASSDTRGLGNTIYF.

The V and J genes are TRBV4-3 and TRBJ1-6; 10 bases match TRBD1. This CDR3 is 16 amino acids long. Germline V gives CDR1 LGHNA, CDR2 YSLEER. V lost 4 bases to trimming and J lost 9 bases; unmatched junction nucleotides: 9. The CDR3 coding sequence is TGCGCCAGCAGCCCCCGACAGGGGGCGGAGGGTTCACCCCTCCACTTT. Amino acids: CASSPRQGAEGSPLHF.

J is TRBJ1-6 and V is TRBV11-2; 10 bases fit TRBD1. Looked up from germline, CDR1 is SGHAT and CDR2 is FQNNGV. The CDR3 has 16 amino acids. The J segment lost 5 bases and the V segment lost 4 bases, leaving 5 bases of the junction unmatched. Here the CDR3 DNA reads TGTGCCAGCAGCTCCACCGGGACAGGGGATAATTCACCCCTCCACTTT. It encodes CASSSTGTGDNSPLHF. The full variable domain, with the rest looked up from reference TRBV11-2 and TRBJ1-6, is EAGVAQSPRYKIIEKRQSVAFWCNPISGHATLYWYQQILGQGPKLLIQFQNNGVVDDSQLPKDRFSAERLKGVDSTLKIQPAKLEDSAVYLCASSSTGTGDNSPLHFGNGTRLTVT.

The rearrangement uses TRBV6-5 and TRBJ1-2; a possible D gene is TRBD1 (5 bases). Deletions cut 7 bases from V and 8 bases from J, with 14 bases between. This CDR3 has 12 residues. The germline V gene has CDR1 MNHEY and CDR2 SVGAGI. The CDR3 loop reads CASTLGAEGYTF. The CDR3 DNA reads TGTGCCAGCACCCTTGGGGCAGAAGGCTACACCTTC.

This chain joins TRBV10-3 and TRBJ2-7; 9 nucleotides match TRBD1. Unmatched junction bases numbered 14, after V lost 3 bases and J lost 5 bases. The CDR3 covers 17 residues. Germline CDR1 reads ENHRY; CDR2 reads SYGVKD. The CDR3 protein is CAISDRVLGTGHNEQYF. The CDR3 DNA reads TGTGCCATCAGTGATAGGGTTTTGGGGACAGGGCACAACGAGCAGTACTTC.

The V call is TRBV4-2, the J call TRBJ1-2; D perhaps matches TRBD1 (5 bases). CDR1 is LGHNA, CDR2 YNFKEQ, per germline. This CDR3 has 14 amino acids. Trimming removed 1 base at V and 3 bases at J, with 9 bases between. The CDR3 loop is CASSQGGGDYGYTF. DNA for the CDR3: TGTGCCAGCAGCCAAGGGGGGGGTGACTATGGCTACACCTTC.

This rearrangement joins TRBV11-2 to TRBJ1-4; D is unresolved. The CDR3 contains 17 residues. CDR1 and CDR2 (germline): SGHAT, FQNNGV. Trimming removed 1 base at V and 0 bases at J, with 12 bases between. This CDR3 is CASSLGRRFPTNEKLFF. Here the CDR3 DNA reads TGTGCCAGCAGCTTAGGGAGGCGCTTTCCAACTAATGAAAAACTGTTTTTT. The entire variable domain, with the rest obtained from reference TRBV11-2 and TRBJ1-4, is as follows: EAGVAQSPRYKIIEKRQSVAFWCNPISGHATLYWYQQILGQGPKLLIQFQNNGVVDDSQLPKDRFSAERLKGVDSTLKIQPAKLEDSAVYLCASSLGRRFPTNEKLFFGSGTQLSVL.

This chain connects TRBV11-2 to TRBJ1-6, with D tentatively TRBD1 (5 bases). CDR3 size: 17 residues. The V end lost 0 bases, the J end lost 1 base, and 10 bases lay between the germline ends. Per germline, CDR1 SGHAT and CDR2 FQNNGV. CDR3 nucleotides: TGTGCCAGCAGCTTAGATCGCGGGGGTTCCTATAATTCACCCCTCCACTTT. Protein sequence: CASSLDRGGSYNSPLHF.

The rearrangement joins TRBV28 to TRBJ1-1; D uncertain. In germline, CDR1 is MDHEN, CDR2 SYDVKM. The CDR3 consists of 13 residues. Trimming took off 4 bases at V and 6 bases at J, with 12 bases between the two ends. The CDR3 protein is CASSWRGVAEAFF. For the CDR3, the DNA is TGTGCCAGCAGTTGGAGAGGTGTCGCTGAAGCTTTCTTT.

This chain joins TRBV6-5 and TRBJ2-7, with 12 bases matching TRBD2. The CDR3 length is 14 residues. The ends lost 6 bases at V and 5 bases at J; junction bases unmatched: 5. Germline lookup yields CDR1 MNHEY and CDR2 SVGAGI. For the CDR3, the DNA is TGTGCCAGCAGCGCTAGCGGGGGGGCCAACGAGCAGTACTTC. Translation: CASSASGGANEQYF.

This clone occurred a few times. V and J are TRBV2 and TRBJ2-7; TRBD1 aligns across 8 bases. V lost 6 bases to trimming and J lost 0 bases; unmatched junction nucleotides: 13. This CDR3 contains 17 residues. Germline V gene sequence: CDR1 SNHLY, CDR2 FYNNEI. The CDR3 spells CASRAVAGQGDSYEQYF. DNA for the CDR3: TGTGCCAGCAGGGCCGTGGCCGGACAGGGTGACTCCTACGAGCAGTACTTC.

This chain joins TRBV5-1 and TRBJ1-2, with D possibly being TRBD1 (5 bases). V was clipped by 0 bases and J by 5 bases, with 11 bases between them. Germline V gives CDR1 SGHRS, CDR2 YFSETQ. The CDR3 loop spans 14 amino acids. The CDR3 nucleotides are TGCGCCAGCAGCTTGGAAGCGGGGGGGTATGGCTACACCTTC. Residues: CASSLEAGGYGYTF.

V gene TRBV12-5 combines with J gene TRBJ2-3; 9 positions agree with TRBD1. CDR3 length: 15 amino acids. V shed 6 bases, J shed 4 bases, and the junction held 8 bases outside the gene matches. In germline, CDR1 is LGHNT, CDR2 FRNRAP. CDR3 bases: TGTGCTAGTGGCGGGGGACAGGGCTGGGCAGATACGCAGTATTTT. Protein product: CASGGGQGWADTQYF. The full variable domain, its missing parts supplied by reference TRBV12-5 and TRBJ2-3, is DARVTQTPRHKVTEMGQEVTMRCQPILGHNTVFWYRQTMMQGLELLAYFRNRAPLDDSGMPKDRFSAEMPDATLATLKIQPSEPRDSAVYFCASGGGQGWADTQYFGPGTRLTVL.

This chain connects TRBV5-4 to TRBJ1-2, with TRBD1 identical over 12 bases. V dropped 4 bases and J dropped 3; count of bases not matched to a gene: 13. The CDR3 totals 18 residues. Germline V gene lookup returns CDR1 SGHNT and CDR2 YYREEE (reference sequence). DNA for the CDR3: TGTGCCAGCAGCCTCGATCTTTGGGGACAGGGGGCGGACTATGGCTACACCTTC. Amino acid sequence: CASSLDLWGQGADYGYTF.

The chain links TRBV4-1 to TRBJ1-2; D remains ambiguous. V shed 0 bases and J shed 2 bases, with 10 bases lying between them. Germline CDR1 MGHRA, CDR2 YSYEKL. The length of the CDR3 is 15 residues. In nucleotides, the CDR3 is TGCGCCAGCAGCCAAGAGTGGGCTGAAAACTATGGCTACACCTTC. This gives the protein CASSQEWAENYGYTF.

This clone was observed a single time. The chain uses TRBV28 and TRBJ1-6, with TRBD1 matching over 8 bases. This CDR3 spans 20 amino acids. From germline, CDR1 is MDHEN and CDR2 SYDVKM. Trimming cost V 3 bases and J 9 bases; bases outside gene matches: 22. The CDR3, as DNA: TGTGCCAGCAGTTTGTGGTCGGGCACGTTCACAGGGGGGTTACGTTCACCCCTCCACTTT. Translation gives CASSLWSGTFTGGLRSPLHF. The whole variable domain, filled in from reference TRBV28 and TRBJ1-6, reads DVKVTQSSRYLVKRTGEKVFLECVQDMDHENMFWYRQDPGLGLRLIYFSYDVKMKEKGDIPEGYSVSREKKERFSLILESASTNQTSMYLCASSLWSGTFTGGLRSPLHFGNGTRLTVT.

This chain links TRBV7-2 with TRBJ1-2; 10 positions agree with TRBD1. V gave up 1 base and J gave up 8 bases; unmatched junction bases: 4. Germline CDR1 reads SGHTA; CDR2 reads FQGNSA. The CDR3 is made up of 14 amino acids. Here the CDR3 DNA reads TGTGCCAGCAGCTTAGTTGGGACAGGGGACGGCTACACCTTC. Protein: CASSLVGTGDGYTF.

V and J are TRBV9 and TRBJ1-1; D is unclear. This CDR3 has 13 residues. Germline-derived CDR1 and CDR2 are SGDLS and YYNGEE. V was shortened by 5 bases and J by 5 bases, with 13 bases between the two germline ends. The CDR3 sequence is CASRDYGGTEAFF. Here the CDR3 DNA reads TGTGCCAGCAGGGACTACGGCGGGACTGAAGCTTTCTTT.

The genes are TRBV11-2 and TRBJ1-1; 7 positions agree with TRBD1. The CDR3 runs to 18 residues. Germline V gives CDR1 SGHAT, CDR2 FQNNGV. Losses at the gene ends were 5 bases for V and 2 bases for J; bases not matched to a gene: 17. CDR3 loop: CASSQIRDSTIGNTEAFF. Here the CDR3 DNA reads TGTGCCAGCAGCCAAATTCGGGACAGCACAATCGGAAACACTGAAGCTTTCTTT.

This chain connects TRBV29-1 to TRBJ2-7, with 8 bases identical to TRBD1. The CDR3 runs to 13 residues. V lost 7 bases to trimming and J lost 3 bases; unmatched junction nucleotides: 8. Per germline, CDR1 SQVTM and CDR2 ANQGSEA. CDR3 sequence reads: CSAAPGTGYEQYF. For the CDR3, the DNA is TGCAGCGCAGCGCCCGGGACAGGCTACGAGCAGTACTTC.

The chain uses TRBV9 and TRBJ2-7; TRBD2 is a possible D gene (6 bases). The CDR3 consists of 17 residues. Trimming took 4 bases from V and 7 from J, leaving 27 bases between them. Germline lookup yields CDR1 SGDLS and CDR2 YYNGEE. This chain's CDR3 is CASSPTGGAGGDDEQYF. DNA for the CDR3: TGTGCCAGCAGCCCTACTGGCGGGGCTGGGGGAGATGATGAGCAGTACTTC. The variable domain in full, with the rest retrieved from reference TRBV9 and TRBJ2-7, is DSGVTQTPKHLITATGQRVTLRCSPRSGDLSVYWYQQSLDQGLQFLIQYYNGEERAKGNILERFSAQQFPDLHSELNLSSLELGDSALYFCASSPTGGAGGDDEQYFGPGTRLTVT.

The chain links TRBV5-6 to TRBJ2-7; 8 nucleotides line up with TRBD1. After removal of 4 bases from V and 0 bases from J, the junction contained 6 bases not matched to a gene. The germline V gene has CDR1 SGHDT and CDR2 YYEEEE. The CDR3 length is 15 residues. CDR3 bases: TGTGCCAGCAGCCCCGGGACAGGTTCCTCCTACGAGCAGTACTTC. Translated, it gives CASSPGTGSSYEQYF.

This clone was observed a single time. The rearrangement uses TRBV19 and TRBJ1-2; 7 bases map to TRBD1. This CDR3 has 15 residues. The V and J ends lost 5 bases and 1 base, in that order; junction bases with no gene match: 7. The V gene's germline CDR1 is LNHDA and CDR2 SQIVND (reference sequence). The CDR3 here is CASSVYRGVNYGYTF. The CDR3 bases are TGTGCCAGTAGTGTATACAGGGGAGTTAACTATGGCTACACCTTC.

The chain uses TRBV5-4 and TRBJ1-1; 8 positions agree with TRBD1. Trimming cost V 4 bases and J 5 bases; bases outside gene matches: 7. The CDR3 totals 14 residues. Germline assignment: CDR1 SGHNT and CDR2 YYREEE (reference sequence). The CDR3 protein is CASSVQGARTEAFF. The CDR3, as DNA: TGTGCCAGCAGCGTCCAGGGGGCTAGGACTGAAGCTTTCTTT.

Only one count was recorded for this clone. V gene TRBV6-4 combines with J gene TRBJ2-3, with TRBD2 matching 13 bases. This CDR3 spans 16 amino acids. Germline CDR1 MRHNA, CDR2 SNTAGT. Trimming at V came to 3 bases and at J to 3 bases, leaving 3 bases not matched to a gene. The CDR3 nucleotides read TGTGCCAGCAGTGAACTAGCGGGGGGGCCGACAGATACGCAGTATTTT. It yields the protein CASSELAGGPTDTQYF.

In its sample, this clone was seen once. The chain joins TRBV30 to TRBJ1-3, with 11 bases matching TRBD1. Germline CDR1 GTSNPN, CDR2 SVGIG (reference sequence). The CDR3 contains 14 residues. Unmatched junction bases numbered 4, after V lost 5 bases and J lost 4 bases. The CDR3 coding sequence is TGTGCCTGGGGGACAGGGGGGAACGGAAACACCATATATTTT. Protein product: CAWGTGGNGNTIYF. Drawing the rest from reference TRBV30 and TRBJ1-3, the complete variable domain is SQTIHQWPATLVQPVGSPLSLECTVEGTSNPNLYWYRQAAGRGLQLLFYSVGIGQISSEVPQNLSASRPQDRQFILSSKKLLLSDSGFYLCAWGTGGNGNTIYFGEGSWLTVV.

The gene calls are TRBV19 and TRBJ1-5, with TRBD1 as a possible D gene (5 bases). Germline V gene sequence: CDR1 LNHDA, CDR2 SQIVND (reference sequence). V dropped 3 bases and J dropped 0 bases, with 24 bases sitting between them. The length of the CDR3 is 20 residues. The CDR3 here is CASSIWGWGGTIYSNQPQHF. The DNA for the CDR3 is TGTGCCAGTAGTATCTGGGGTTGGGGCGGCACGATTTATAGCAATCAGCCCCAGCATTTT.